This T cell receptor beta chain was found in a study of cytomegalovirus exposure and HLA in healthy donors. At the level of the study: Samples from HLA-typed donors yielded around 79 million unique TCRs in an early data release.

Broader study findings: Later analysis associated a missense DCLRE1C variant with TCR beta V- and J-gene trimming. Later analysis found that TCR beta chains associated with HLA were more clonally expanded than other, equally common chains.

The PCR used 60 Vbeta and 13 Jbeta primers. Profiled with immunoSEQ multiplex PCR; TCRdb holds only in-frame clones, not every one. The top ten clones hold around 6.4% of a sample with about 110,000 clones, over 60% of them seen once. There are 13 residues in the CDR3. The V and J ends lost 4 bases and 2 bases respectively, with 8 bases between them. Germline V gene data show CDR1 as MNHNS and CDR2 as SASEGT. Comments on this clone: The antigen remains undetermined.

V gene TRBV6-1 combines with J gene TRBJ1-2; a possible D gene is TRBD1 (5 bases). The TCR comes from a woman aged 45-65 years in good health and CMV-seropositive. The sample comprised PBMCs. CDR3 region: CASSVDRNYGYTF. CDR3 nucleotide sequence: TGTGCCAGCAGTGTAGACAGAAACTATGGCTACACCTTC.